The subject of this entry is one T cell receptor (beta chain). Its antigen is unknown. This sample stems from a study of CD8+ T cells in alopecia areata. Study-wide results and limits: In scalp and blood, many expanded lesional clones persisted during tofacitinib.

Extracted RNA was reverse transcribed into cDNA, the sequencing template. Only in-frame clones appear in the TCRdb table, and some are missing; sequencing was by immunoSEQ multiplex PCR. Of 150,000 to 200,000 clones listed, around three fifths are singletons. This CDR3 comprises 14 residues. CDR1 is SQVTM, CDR2 ANQGSEA, per germline. Trimming shortened V by 4 bases and J by 1 base, and 13 bases separated the two germline ends. The treatment is: oral pan-JAK inhibitor, 5-10 mg twice daily. Lesional scalp punch biopsies and peripheral blood were collected from alopecia areata patients. Sequenced here: CD4+ T cells sorted from blood, sampled at week 24, from a patient treated with tofacitinib. This chain joins TRBV29-1 and TRBJ1-2; the D gene is possibly TRBD1 (5 bases). The TCR was taken from a human donor with alopecia areata. CDR3 amino acids: CSVVAGDRNYGYTF. The CDR3 coding sequence is TGCAGCGTTGTGGCGGGGGACCGTAACTATGGCTACACCTTC.